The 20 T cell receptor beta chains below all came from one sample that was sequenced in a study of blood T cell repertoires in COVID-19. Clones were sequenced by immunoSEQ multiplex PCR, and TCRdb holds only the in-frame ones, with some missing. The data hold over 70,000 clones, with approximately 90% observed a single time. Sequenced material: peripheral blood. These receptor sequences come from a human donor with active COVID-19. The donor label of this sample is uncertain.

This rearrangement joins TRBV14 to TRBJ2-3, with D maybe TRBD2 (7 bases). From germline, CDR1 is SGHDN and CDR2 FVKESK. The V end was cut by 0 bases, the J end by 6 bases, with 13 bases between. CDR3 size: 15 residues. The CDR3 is CASSQDGGGGDTQYF. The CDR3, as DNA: TGTGCCAGCAGCCAAGACGGCGGGGGCGGGGATACGCAGTATTTT.

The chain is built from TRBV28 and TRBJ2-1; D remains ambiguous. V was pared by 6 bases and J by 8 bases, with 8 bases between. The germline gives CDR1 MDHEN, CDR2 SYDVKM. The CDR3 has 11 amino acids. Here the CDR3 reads CASSLYDEQFF. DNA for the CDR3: TGTGCCAGCAGCCTCTATGATGAGCAGTTCTTC.

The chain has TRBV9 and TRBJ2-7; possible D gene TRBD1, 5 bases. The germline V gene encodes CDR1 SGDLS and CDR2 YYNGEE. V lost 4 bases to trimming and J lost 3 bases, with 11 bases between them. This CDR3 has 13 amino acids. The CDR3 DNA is TGTGCCAGCAGCTCCAAGGACATCTACGAGCAGTACTTC. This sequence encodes CASSSKDIYEQYF.

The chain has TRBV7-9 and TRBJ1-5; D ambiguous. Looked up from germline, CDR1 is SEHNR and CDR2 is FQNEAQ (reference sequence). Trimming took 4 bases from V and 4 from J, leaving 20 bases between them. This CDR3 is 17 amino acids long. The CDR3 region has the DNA TGTGCCAGCAGCTCCCCCCCGGGAGGAGCAGCAAATCAGCCCCAGCATTTT. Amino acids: CASSSPPGGAANQPQHF.

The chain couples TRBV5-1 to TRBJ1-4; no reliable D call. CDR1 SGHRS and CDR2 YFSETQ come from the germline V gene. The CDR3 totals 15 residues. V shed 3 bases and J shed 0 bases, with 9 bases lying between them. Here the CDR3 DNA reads TGCGCCAGCAGCTCCCTCAGTGCAACTAATGAAAAACTGTTTTTT. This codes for CASSSLSATNEKLFF.

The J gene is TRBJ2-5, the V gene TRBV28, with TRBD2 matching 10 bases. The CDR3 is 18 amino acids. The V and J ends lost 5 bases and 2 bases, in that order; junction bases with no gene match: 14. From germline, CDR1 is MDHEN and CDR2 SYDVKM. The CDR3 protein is CASSHDRLAGDLQETQYF. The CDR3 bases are TGTGCCAGCAGTCACGACCGACTAGCGGGCGACTTACAAGAGACCCAGTACTTC.

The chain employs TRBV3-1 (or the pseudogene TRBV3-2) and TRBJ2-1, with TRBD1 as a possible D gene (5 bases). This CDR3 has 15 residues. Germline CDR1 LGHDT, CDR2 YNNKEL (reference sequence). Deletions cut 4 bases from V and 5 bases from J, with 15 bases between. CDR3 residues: CASSPGQAPNNEQFF. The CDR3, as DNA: TGTGCCAGCAGCCCTGGACAAGCGCCTAACAATGAGCAGTTCTTC.

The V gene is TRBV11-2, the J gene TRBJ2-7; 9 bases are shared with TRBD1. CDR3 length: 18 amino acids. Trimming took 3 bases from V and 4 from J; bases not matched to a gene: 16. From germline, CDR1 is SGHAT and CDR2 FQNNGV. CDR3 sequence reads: CASSFLKRFGTGSYEQYF. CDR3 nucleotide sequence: TGTGCCAGCAGCTTCCTCAAACGGTTCGGGACAGGGAGTTACGAGCAGTACTTC.

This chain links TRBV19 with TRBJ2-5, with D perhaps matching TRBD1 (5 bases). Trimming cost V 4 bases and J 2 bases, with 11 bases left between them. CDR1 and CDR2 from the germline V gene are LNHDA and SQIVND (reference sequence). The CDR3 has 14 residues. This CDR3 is CASSKGPDQETQYF. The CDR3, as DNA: TGTGCCAGTAGTAAGGGGCCAGATCAAGAGACCCAGTACTTC. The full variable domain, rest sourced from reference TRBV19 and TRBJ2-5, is DGGITQSPKYLFRKEGQNVTLSCEQNLNHDAMYWYRQDPGQGLRLIYYSQIVNDFQKGDIAEGYSVSREKKESFPLTVTSAQKNPTAFYLCASSKGPDQETQYFGPGTRLLVL.

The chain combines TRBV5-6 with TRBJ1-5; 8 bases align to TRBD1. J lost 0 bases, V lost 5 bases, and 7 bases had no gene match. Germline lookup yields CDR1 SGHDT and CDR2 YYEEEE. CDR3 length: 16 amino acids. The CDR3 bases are TGTGCCAGCAGTACCGGGACAGGTGATAGCAATCAGCCCCAGCATTTT. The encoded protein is CASSTGTGDSNQPQHF.

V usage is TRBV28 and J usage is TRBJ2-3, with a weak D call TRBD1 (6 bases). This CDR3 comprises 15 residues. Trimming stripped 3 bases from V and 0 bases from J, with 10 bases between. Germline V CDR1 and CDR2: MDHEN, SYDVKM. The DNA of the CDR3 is TGTGCCAGCAGTTTCACAGGGATCAGCACAGATACGCAGTATTTT. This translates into CASSFTGISTDTQYF. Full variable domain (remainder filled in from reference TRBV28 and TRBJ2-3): DVKVTQSSRYLVKRTGEKVFLECVQDMDHENMFWYRQDPGLGLRLIYFSYDVKMKEKGDIPEGYSVSREKKERFSLILESASTNQTSMYLCASSFTGISTDTQYFGPGTRLTVL.

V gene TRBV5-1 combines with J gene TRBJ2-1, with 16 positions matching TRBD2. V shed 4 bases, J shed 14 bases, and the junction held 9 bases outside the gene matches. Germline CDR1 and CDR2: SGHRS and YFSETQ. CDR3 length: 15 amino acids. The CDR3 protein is CASSMGTSGGAHEFF. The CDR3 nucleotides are TGCGCCAGCAGCATGGGGACTAGCGGGGGGGCCCATGAGTTCTTC.

This CDR3 is CASSGSNQPQHF. The DNA of the CDR3 is TGTGCCAGCAGCGGTAGCAATCAGCCCCAGCATTTT. This sequence joins TRBV28 and TRBJ1-5, with D unclear. CDR3 length: 12 amino acids. Germline values: CDR1 MDHEN, CDR2 SYDVKM. V shed 6 bases and J shed 0 bases, with 3 bases lying between them. Full variable domain (outside the CDR3, taken from reference TRBV28 and TRBJ1-5): DVKVTQSSRYLVKRTGEKVFLECVQDMDHENMFWYRQDPGLGLRLIYFSYDVKMKEKGDIPEGYSVSREKKERFSLILESASTNQTSMYLCASSGSNQPQHFGDGTRLSIL.

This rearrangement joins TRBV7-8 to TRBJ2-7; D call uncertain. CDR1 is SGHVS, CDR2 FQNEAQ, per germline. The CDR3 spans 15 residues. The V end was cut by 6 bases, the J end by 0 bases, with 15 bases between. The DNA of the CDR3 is TGTGCCAGCAGTTTTTCGGGTCCCAGCTCCTACGAGCAGTACTTC. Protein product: CASSFSGPSSYEQYF.

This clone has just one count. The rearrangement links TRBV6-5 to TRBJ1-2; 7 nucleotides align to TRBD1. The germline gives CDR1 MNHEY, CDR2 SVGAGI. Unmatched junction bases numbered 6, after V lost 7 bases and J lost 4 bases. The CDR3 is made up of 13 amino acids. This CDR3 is CASTPDRAYGYTF. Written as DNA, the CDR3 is TGTGCCAGCACCCCCGACAGGGCCTATGGCTACACCTTC.

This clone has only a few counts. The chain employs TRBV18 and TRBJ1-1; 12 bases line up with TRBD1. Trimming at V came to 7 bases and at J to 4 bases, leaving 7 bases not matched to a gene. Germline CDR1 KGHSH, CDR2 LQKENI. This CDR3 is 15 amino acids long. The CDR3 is CASWGTGGYSTEAFF. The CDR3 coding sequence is TGTGCCAGCTGGGGGACAGGGGGCTACAGCACTGAAGCTTTCTTT.

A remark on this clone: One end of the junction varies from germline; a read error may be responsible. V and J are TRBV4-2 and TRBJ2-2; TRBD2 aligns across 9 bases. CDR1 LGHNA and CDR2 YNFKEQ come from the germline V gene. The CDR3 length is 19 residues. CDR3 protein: CATSQDGLAGGASTGELFF. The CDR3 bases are TGTGCCACCAGCCAAGATGGACTCGCGGGGGGGGCAAGCACCGGGGAGCTGTTTTTT.

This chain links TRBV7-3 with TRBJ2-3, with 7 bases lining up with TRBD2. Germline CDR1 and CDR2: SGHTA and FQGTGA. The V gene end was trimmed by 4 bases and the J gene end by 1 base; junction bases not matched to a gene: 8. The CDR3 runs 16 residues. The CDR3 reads CASSSGRGRGTDTQYF. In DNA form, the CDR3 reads TGTGCCAGCAGCTCTGGGAGGGGAAGGGGCACAGATACGCAGTATTTT.

The CDR3 nucleotides are TGCAGCGTTGAGGGGCTTGGGGAGCAGTACTTC. Translation: CSVEGLGEQYF. The gene calls are TRBV29-1 and TRBJ2-7, with D possibly TRBD1 on 5 matching bases. The CDR3 is made up of 11 amino acids. Germline lookup yields CDR1 SQVTM and CDR2 ANQGSEA. V was shortened by 3 bases and J by 7 bases, with 10 bases between the two germline ends.

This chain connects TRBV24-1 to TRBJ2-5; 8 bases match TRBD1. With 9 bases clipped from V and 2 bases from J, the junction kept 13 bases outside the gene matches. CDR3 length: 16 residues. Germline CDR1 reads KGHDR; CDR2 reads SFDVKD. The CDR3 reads CATGRGQVCLQETQYF. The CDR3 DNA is TGTGCCACCGGCAGGGGGCAGGTTTGCTTACAAGAGACCCAGTACTTC.